The rows below give T cell receptor beta chains drawn from one sample of a study of response to subunit inactivated influenza vaccine. TCRdb re-derived calls from the RT-PCR reads in MiXCR, one entry per CDR3 protein. Among over 800,000 distinct CDR3 sequences listed, over 20% were seen once. The specimen comprised PBMCs from blood, sampled 5 days after vaccination. Every receptor here comes from a man aged 45-65 years who received an inactivated influenza vaccine. Each CDR3 is given with its conserved first and last residue. D genes are given only for firm matches. Clone size appears in some rows only: once, few, many, or a class for an expanded clone.

V,D,size,J,DNA,CDR3
TRBV5-1,NA,few,TRBJ1-1,TGCGCCAGCAGCTTGAACTTACGCAGGGGAGGGGGTTCCACTGAAGCTTTCTTT,CASSLNLRRGGGSTEAFF
TRBV28,NA,few,TRBJ1-2,TGTGCCACCCGGGGAAACTTGAGGGGCTACACCTTC,CATRGNLRGYTF
TRBV12-3/TRBV12-4,NA,NA,TRBJ2-5,TGTGCCAGCAGTTTGGAGGGGGGCCGAGAGACCCAGTACTTC,CASSLEGGRETQYF
TRBV29-1,TRBD1,few,TRBJ1-4,TGCAGCGTTGACTTGCGGACAGGGGATTCGGAGGGTGAAAAACTGTTTTTT,CSVDLRTGDSEGEKLFF
TRBV5-5,TRBD2,few,TRBJ2-7,TGTGCCAGCAGCTTGGTCCCCCTAGCGGGAGGTGCCGAGCAGTACTTC,CASSLVPLAGGAEQYF
TRBV12-3/TRBV12-4,TRBD1,NA,TRBJ1-6,TGTGCCAGCAGTCCTGGACAGGGGGCCGTGGGCAATTCACCCCTCCACTTT,CASSPGQGAVGNSPLHF
TRBV5-1,NA,few,TRBJ1-6,TGCGCCAGCAGCTTGGGGCAGGGCGGCGCCAATTCACCCCTCCACTTT,CASSLGQGGANSPLHF
TRBV10-2,NA,NA,TRBJ2-3,TGCGCCAGCAGTGAGTTGAAGACAAACACAGATACGCAGTATTTT,CASSELKTNTDTQYF
TRBV30,TRBD2,NA,TRBJ2-1,TGTGCCTGGAGTCGCAGCGGGGGGGCCCTTGAGCAGTTCTTC,CAWSRSGGALEQFF
TRBV4-2,TRBD1,many,TRBJ2-3,TGTGCCAGCAGCCCGGACAGGGCCACAGATACGCAGTATTTT,CASSPDRATDTQYF
TRBV6-1,TRBD2,few,TRBJ2-2,TGTGCCAGTGAGGGACTACCACCTGAACGCACCGGGGAGCTGTTTTTT,CASEGLPPERTGELFF
TRBV20-1,NA,few,TRBJ2-7,TGCAGTGCTAGAGGGGGTCTCGAGCAGTACTTC,CSARGGLEQYF
TRBV5-1,TRBD1,many,TRBJ1-3,TGCGCCAGCAGATTGACAGGGGGCAATTCTGGAAACACCATATATTTT,CASRLTGGNSGNTIYF
TRBV20-1,NA,few,TRBJ2-5,TGCAGTGCGACGGACAGTTTCCAAGAGACCCAGTACTTC,CSATDSFQETQYF
TRBV12-3/TRBV12-4,NA,many,TRBJ2-1,TGTGCCAGCAGCACTAGGTACAATGAGCAGTTCTTC,CASSTRYNEQFF
TRBV15,NA,NA,TRBJ2-2,TGTGCCACCAGCAGAGATCGGTTCACCGGGGAGCTGTTTTTT,CATSRDRFTGELFF
TRBV5-6,NA,once,TRBJ2-3,TGTGCCAGCAGCTTTTTCGGGACTTGGGCCACAGATACGCAGTATTTT,CASSFFGTWATDTQYF
TRBV4-1,TRBD1,few,TRBJ2-1,TGCGCCAGCAGCCGAACCAGGACAGGGGACTACAATGAGCAGTTCTTC,CASSRTRTGDYNEQFF
TRBV20-1,NA,few,TRBJ2-2,TGCAGTGCTAGAGATTCGCTATCGAACACCGGGGAGCTGTTTTTT,CSARDSLSNTGELFF
TRBV9,TRBD2,NA,TRBJ2-6,TGTGCCAGCAGCGTAGCTCTGGGACTAGCGGGGAACTCTGGGGCCAACGTCCTGACTTTC,CASSVALGLAGNSGANVLTF
TRBV29-1,NA,few,TRBJ2-5,TGCAGCGTTGTATTCGTAACAGGCTTACAAGAGACCCAGTACTTC,CSVVFVTGLQETQYF
TRBV10-3,TRBD1,few,TRBJ2-3,TGTGCCATCAGTCCGGACAGGGACACAGATACGCAGTATTTT,CAISPDRDTDTQYF
TRBV7-2,NA,NA,TRBJ1-4,TGTGCCAGCAGCCGCGGAGTAACTAATGAAAAACTGTTTTTT,CASSRGVTNEKLFF
TRBV10-3,TRBD1,few,TRBJ2-1,TGTGCCATCAGCGGGACAGGGGCGAGCTCCTACAATGAGCAGTTCTTC,CAISGTGASSYNEQFF
TRBV20-1,TRBD1,few,TRBJ1-5,TGCAGTGCTAGAGAGACAGGGGTCAGCAATCAGCCCCAGCATTTT,CSARETGVSNQPQHF
TRBV7-3,NA,NA,TRBJ2-3,TGTGCCAGCAGTTCGGGGCAGGCCACAGATACGCAGTATTTT,CASSSGQATDTQYF
TRBV3-1,NA,few,TRBJ2-1,TGTGCCAGCAGCCAACGCGGAAGGCGGTACAATGAGCAGTTCTTC,CASSQRGRRYNEQFF
TRBV5-6,NA,NA,TRBJ2-4,TGTGCCAGCACCATTCGGGGAGGAAACATTCAGTACTTC,CASTIRGGNIQYF
TRBV10-3,TRBD1,few,TRBJ1-1,TGTGCCATCAAGACAGGGAGAGATTCTGAAGCTTTCTTT,CAIKTGRDSEAFF
TRBV2,TRBD2,NA,TRBJ2-3,TGTGCCAGCAGTGGCCTAGCGGGAAGGGATACGCAGTATTTT,CASSGLAGRDTQYF
TRBV6-1,NA,few,TRBJ2-7,TGTGCCAGCACTACCCGCCTTGACTCCTCCTACGAGCAGTACTTC,CASTTRLDSSYEQYF
TRBV20-1,TRBD2,NA,TRBJ2-1,TGCAGTGCTAGAGGAATAGAGCGGGATTTTTACTACAATGAGCAGTTCTTC,CSARGIERDFYYNEQFF
TRBV7-7,TRBD2,NA,TRBJ2-1,TGTGCCAGCAGCCCAATACCGGGAGCGGGAGGGCATTTCAATGAGCAGTTCTTC,CASSPIPGAGGHFNEQFF
TRBV5-1,TRBD1,NA,TRBJ2-3,TGCGCCAGCAGGATTTCGGGGACAGGGCTATCCACAGATACGCAGTATTTT,CASRISGTGLSTDTQYF
TRBV7-6,NA,NA,TRBJ2-7,TGTGCCAGCAGTGATAGCCTTACAGGTTCCTACGAGCAGTACTTC,CASSDSLTGSYEQYF
TRBV5-5,TRBD2,NA,TRBJ2-7,TGTGCCAGCAGCCTCAGACTAGCGGGAGTGTCCTACGAGCAGTACTTC,CASSLRLAGVSYEQYF
TRBV9,TRBD2,NA,TRBJ2-1,TGTGCCAGCAGCGTAGAGTTTAGCGGGAAGAATGAGCAGTTCTTC,CASSVEFSGKNEQFF
TRBV5-1,NA,NA,TRBJ2-7,TGCGCCAGCAGCCCGAGGGTGGGCGGTCATGCCCCCTACGAGCAGTACTTC,CASSPRVGGHAPYEQYF
TRBV10-3,TRBD2,NA,TRBJ2-1,TGTGCCATCAGGTCGATAGCGGGAGTAGGTGAGCAGTTCTTC,CAIRSIAGVGEQFF
TRBV3-1,NA,many,TRBJ2-1,TGTGCCAGCAGCCAAGATCGGTACAATGAGCAGTTCTTC,CASSQDRYNEQFF
TRBV7-2,NA,few,TRBJ2-5,TGTGCCAGCAGGTTGGACAGAACCCAAGAGACCCAGTACTTC,CASRLDRTQETQYF
TRBV20-1,TRBD2,NA,TRBJ2-2,TGCAGTGCTAGATCGGTGACTAGCGGGGGGGCTAACACCGGGGAGCTGTTTTTT,CSARSVTSGGANTGELFF
TRBV5-1,TRBD1,NA,TRBJ1-4,TGCGCCAGCAGACCCAGCGGGGAACAGGGGTGGAATGAAAAACTGTTTTTT,CASRPSGEQGWNEKLFF
TRBV4-3,NA,NA,TRBJ2-7,TGCGCCAGCAGCCAAAAGGTGTCCTACGAGCAGTACTTC,CASSQKVSYEQYF
TRBV4-3,TRBD2,NA,TRBJ2-5,TGCGCCAGCAGCCAAGAATTTGGACTAGCGGGAGCCCGAGAGACCCAGTACTTC,CASSQEFGLAGARETQYF
TRBV7-9,TRBD1,NA,TRBJ2-5,TGTGCCAGCAGCCCTGGGACAGGGGGCCGCCAAGAGACCCAGTACTTC,CASSPGTGGRQETQYF
TRBV18,NA,few,TRBJ1-5,TGTGCCAGCTCACTAAACAGGGCCTATAGCAATCAGCCCCAGCATTTT,CASSLNRAYSNQPQHF
TRBV20-1,NA,few,TRBJ1-3,TGCAGTGCTAGAGAGGAATCTTTCTCTGGAAACACCATATATTTT,CSAREESFSGNTIYF
TRBV7-8,NA,few,TRBJ2-3,TGTGCCAGTGTGGCCTCGCGAGAAAGGGCGGATACGCAGTATTTT,CASVASRERADTQYF
TRBV10-3,TRBD1,NA,TRBJ2-1,TGTGCCATCACCAGGACAGGGAACTACAATGAGCAGTTCTTC,CAITRTGNYNEQFF
TRBV12-3/TRBV12-4,NA,NA,TRBJ2-1,TGTGCCAGCGGGGACTCCTCCTACAATGAGCAGTTCTTC,CASGDSSYNEQFF
TRBV20-1,TRBD1,NA,TRBJ1-6,TGCAGTGCTAGAACCGGGACAGGAGGATCACCCCTCCACTTT,CSARTGTGGSPLHF
TRBV20-1,TRBD1,NA,TRBJ2-1,TGCAGTGCTAGAGATAGGGGACAGCCCAACTACAATGAGCAGTTCTTC,CSARDRGQPNYNEQFF
TRBV4-2,TRBD1,NA,TRBJ1-5,TGTGCCAGCAGCCAAGGGGGGACAGGGGACCAGCCCCAGCATTTT,CASSQGGTGDQPQHF